This TCR beta chain was sequenced in a study of regulatory T cells in long-lasting Graves disease. General observations from the study: Persistent patients shared more public clonotypes (about 2,900) than new patients (approximately 970). TRBV28, TRBJ1-2 and TRBJ2-5 were favored in persistent disease.

Time point given: persistent/refractory GD, antithyroid drugs over 5 years with positive TRAb. Extracted RNA from PBMCs served as the source of the TCR library. V lost 7 bases, J lost 6 bases, and 28 bases lay in between. The germline V gene encodes CDR1 DFQATT and CDR2 SNEGSKA (reference sequence). This CDR3 has 16 amino acids. Remarks on this clonotype: Its cognate antigen is unknown.

Library construction for TCR beta used iRepertoire HTBI primers and Arm-PCR of CDR3 regions. TCRdb re-called the multiplex PCR reads with MiXCR, one entry per CDR3 protein. Of approximately 500,000 distinct CDR3 sequences in the sample, around a fifth are singletons; the top ten hold 7.1%. The sample was peripheral blood mononuclear cells (PBMCs), taken when the disease was refractory, from a patient treated with antithyroid drugs. The sequence was obtained from a female donor with Graves disease. V is TRBV20-1 and J is TRBJ2-7; D is undetermined. The CDR3 region has the DNA TGCAGTGTCTCGAGGATTTTGGGGTATCAAGAGTCCGAGCAGTACTTC. Residues: CSVSRILGYQESEQYF.